This paragraph covers one T cell receptor beta chain sequence. The CDR3 runs to 15 residues. CDR1 is MDHEN, CDR2 SYDVKM, per germline. Trimming shortened V by 2 bases and J by 7 bases, and 17 bases separated the two germline ends. The data were obtained in a study of blood T cell repertoires in COVID-19. Study information: The study drew acute and convalescent COVID-19 samples from the United States, Italy and Spain.

Assay: immunoSEQ multiplex PCR; the TCRdb copy retains only in-frame clones and omits some. Seen here are around 150,000 clones, 80% to 90% observed once, and the top ten hold approximately 8%. The source of this sequence is a man aged 55 to 69 with acute or convalescent COVID-19. The sequencing sample was made of peripheral blood. This chain links TRBV28 with TRBJ1-2, with TRBD1 as a possible D gene (6 bases). This CDR3 reads CASSLVGVGAGGYTF. The CDR3 bases are TGTGCCAGCAGTTTAGTTGGGGTGGGGGCTGGTGGCTACACCTTC.